A selection of T cell receptor beta chains follows, all from one sample in a study of vaccination and CD4 T cells after COVID-19. Their antigens remain unidentified. One entry per CDR3 protein results from TCRdb running MiXCR on the PCR reads. The sample includes roughly 7,700 distinct CDR3 sequences, approximately 65% of them seen just once. The sample was CD4+ T cells from blood, cultured in vitro. The receptors originated from a human donor who had recovered from COVID-19. Each CDR3 is given with its conserved first and last residue. Fields, in order: D gene, V gene, clone size, J gene, CDR3 protein, CDR3 DNA. D genes are given only for firm matches. Clone sizes are given selectively: once, few, many, or a class where the clone is expanded.

TRBD2	TRBV7-2	.	TRBJ2-2	CASSLTSGANTGELFF	TGTGCCAGCAGCTTGACTAGCGGAGCAAACACCGGGGAGCTGTTTTTT
TRBD1	TRBV15	.	TRBJ1-4	CATSRRTGGHFF	TGTGCCACCAGCCGAAGAACAGGGGGGCATTTTTTT
.	TRBV5-6	.	TRBJ1-2	CASSLDRTANYGYTF	TGTGCCAGCAGCCTAGACAGGACAGCTAACTATGGCTACACCTTC
.	TRBV11-2	few	TRBJ1-1	CASSLNGRNTEAFF	TGTGCCAGCAGCTTAAACGGAAGGAACACTGAAGCTTTCTTT
.	TRBV7-9	.	TRBJ1-3	CASSLLVPYSGNTIYF	TGTGCCAGCAGCTTGTTGGTCCCCTACTCTGGAAACACCATATATTTT
TRBD1	TRBV19	.	TRBJ1-1	CASKRDRRNTEAFF	TGTGCCAGCAAACGGGACAGGAGAAACACTGAAGCTTTCTTT
.	TRBV7-9	few	TRBJ2-5	CASSFVFGIGETQYF	TGTGCCAGCAGCTTCGTGTTCGGGATTGGGGAGACCCAGTACTTC
.	TRBV5-6	.	TRBJ2-5	CASSLVWASRPQYF	TGTGCCAGCAGCTTGGTTTGGGCTAGCAGGCCCCAGTACTTC
TRBD2	TRBV7-6	.	TRBJ2-1	CASSPRTSGDYNEQFF	TGTGCCAGCAGCCCACGGACTAGCGGAGATTACAATGAGCAGTTCTTC
TRBD1	TRBV24-1	.	TRBJ2-2	CATSDAGTGGLTGELFF	TGTGCCACCAGTGATGCCGGGACAGGGGGCTTGACCGGGGAGCTGTTTTTT
.	TRBV20-1	.	TRBJ1-3	CSAMGTYSGNTIYF	TGCAGTGCTATGGGAACATACTCTGGAAACACCATATATTTT
TRBD2	TRBV6-2/TRBV6-3	.	TRBJ2-7	CASSYGTSGYEQYF	TGTGCCAGCAGTTACGGGACTAGCGGTTACGAGCAGTACTTC
.	TRBV5-4	.	TRBJ1-6	CASSPGQSGQISPLHF	TGTGCCAGCAGCCCCGGACAGTCGGGCCAAATTTCACCCCTCCACTTT
.	TRBV6-2/TRBV6-3	.	TRBJ2-7	CASSWGLEQYF	TGTGCCAGCAGCTGGGGGCTCGAGCAGTACTTC
.	TRBV7-9	.	TRBJ1-2	CASSLNNYGYTF	TGTGCCAGCAGCTTAAATAACTATGGCTACACCTTC
.	TRBV6-1	few	TRBJ1-2	CASSVRQPYGYTF	TGTGCCAGCAGTGTTCGACAGCCATATGGCTACACCTTC
.	TRBV20-1	.	TRBJ1-1	CSAGPQGTEAFF	TGCAGTGCCGGGCCCCAGGGCACTGAAGCTTTCTTT
.	TRBV6-1	.	TRBJ2-7	CASGRRNDYEQYF	TGTGCCAGCGGTCGACGGAATGACTACGAGCAGTACTTC
.	TRBV20-1	.	TRBJ1-1	CSARDAPEAEAFF	TGCAGTGCTAGAGATGCTCCCGAGGCTGAAGCTTTCTTT
TRBD1	TRBV5-4	.	TRBJ1-2	CASSLQGNNYGYTF	TGTGCCAGCAGCTTACAGGGGAATAACTATGGCTACACCTTC
TRBD2	TRBV20-1	.	TRBJ2-1	CSARRLAGGLPSYNEQFF	TGCAGTGCTCGTCGACTAGCGGGAGGGCTTCCCTCCTACAATGAGCAGTTCTTC
.	TRBV4-3	few	TRBJ1-5	CASSQAPYNQPQHF	TGCGCCAGCAGCCAAGCCCCTTATAATCAGCCCCAGCATTTT
TRBD2	TRBV7-8	.	TRBJ2-7	CASSLARPSGYHEQYF	TGTGCCAGCAGCTTAGCAAGGCCTAGCGGTTATCACGAGCAGTACTTC
.	TRBV6-5	few	TRBJ1-1	CASRYRAPDTEAFF	TGTGCCAGCAGGTACAGGGCCCCGGACACTGAAGCTTTCTTT
TRBD1	TRBV6-1	few	TRBJ1-6	CASSEWDRVSPLHF	TGTGCCAGCAGTGAATGGGACAGGGTTTCACCCCTCCACTTT
.	TRBV7-2	.	TRBJ1-6	CASTTQVRSPLHF	TGTGCCAGCACCACCCAGGTCCGCTCACCCCTCCACTTT
.	TRBV7-3	.	TRBJ2-5	CASSPTGLQETQYF	TGTGCCAGCAGCCCCACAGGGCTGCAAGAGACCCAGTACTTC
TRBD2	TRBV20-1	.	TRBJ2-7	CSAHREAYEQYF	TGCAGTGCTCACCGGGAGGCCTACGAGCAGTACTTC
TRBD1	TRBV7-2	few	TRBJ1-3	CASSGDRPSGNTIYF	TGTGCCAGCAGCGGGGACAGGCCTTCTGGAAACACCATATATTTT
TRBD1	TRBV2	.	TRBJ2-3	CATGQGNAADTQYF	TGTGCCACGGGACAGGGAAACGCTGCTGATACGCAGTATTTT
.	TRBV20-1	few	TRBJ2-4	CSARTEENIQYF	TGCAGTGCTAGGACGGAGGAAAACATTCAGTACTTC
.	TRBV7-3	.	TRBJ2-2	CASSPHLRGANTGELFF	TGTGCCAGCAGCCCCCACCTCCGCGGGGCGAACACCGGGGAGCTGTTTTTT
.	TRBV20-1	.	TRBJ2-3	CSASSSGTDTQYF	TGCAGTGCTAGTTCTAGCGGCACAGATACGCAGTATTTT
TRBD1	TRBV20-1	.	TRBJ1-4	CSALDRAGEKLFF	TGCAGTGCTTTAGACAGGGCGGGTGAAAAACTGTTTTTT
.	TRBV6-5	few	TRBJ2-1	CASSYVSGEQFF	TGTGCCAGCAGTTACGTTAGCGGTGAGCAGTTCTTC
.	TRBV2	.	TRBJ1-3	CASRPQGPGNTIYF	TGTGCCAGCAGACCCCAGGGCCCTGGAAACACCATATATTTT
.	TRBV18	.	TRBJ1-2	CASSLQVSIDGYTF	TGTGCCAGCTCACTACAGGTCTCCATTGATGGCTACACCTTC
.	TRBV20-1	.	TRBJ1-1	CSAHRESTEAFF	TGCAGTGCGCACCGGGAGAGCACTGAAGCTTTCTTT
TRBD2	TRBV7-2	.	TRBJ2-7	CASSPTRGVVEQYF	TGTGCCAGCAGCCCGACCCGGGGGGTAGTCGAGCAGTACTTC
.	TRBV7-2	.	TRBJ2-4	CASSLGGGSNIQYF	TGTGCCAGCAGCTTAGGTGGGGGGTCGAACATTCAGTACTTC
.	TRBV19	.	TRBJ1-5	CASSIAQTGNQPQHF	TGTGCCAGTAGTATAGCACAGACGGGCAATCAGCCCCAGCATTTT
.	TRBV20-1	.	TRBJ2-1	CSAKWGGRDEQFF	TGCAGTGCTAAGTGGGGGGGCCGGGATGAGCAGTTCTTC
TRBD2	TRBV2	large	TRBJ2-7	CASSEALGGLAREQYF	TGTGCCAGCAGTGAAGCGCTTGGTGGACTAGCACGCGAGCAGTACTTC
.	TRBV20-1	.	TRBJ2-5	CSARDQRQETQYF	TGCAGTGCTAGAGACCAGCGCCAAGAGACCCAGTACTTC
TRBD1	TRBV10-3	once	TRBJ1-4	CAISESVGGAEKLFF	TGTGCCATCAGTGAGTCGGTAGGGGGCGCGGAAAAACTGTTTTTT
.	TRBV12-3/TRBV12-4	once	TRBJ1-5	CASRRTSSGGEPQHF	TGTGCCAGCAGGCGGACATCTAGCGGGGGAGAGCCCCAGCATTTT
TRBD2	TRBV7-2	.	TRBJ2-3	CASSLRLAGADTQYF	TGTGCCAGCAGCTTAAGGCTAGCGGGGGCAGATACGCAGTATTTT
.	TRBV7-9	.	TRBJ2-2	CASSFAAGANTGELFF	TGTGCCAGCAGCTTTGCCGCAGGAGCGAACACCGGGGAGCTGTTTTTT
.	TRBV6-1	.	TRBJ1-2	CASSQSQPSYGYTF	TGTGCCAGCAGCCAGTCCCAACCCTCGTATGGCTACACCTTC
.	TRBV6-2/TRBV6-3	.	TRBJ2-3	CASSYLARIVGTENTDTQYF	TGTGCCAGCAGTTACTTGGCGCGAATTGTGGGTACAGAAAACACAGATACGCAGTATTTT
.	TRBV10-1	large	TRBJ2-7	CAKPTAAYEQYF	TGCGCCAAGCCGACGGCGGCCTACGAGCAGTACTTC
TRBD2	TRBV4-2	medium-sized	TRBJ2-1	CASSPQSGRAWEQFF	TGTGCCAGCAGCCCCCAGAGCGGGAGGGCCTGGGAGCAGTTCTTC
.	TRBV15	few	TRBJ1-5	CATSRDVDGGGPQHF	TGTGCCACCAGCAGAGATGTGGACGGCGGAGGGCCCCAGCATTTT
.	TRBV20-1	.	TRBJ1-3	CSARSEWGNTIYF	TGCAGTGCTAGATCCGAATGGGGAAACACCATATATTTT
.	TRBV6-4	.	TRBJ1-2	CASSHAAGSYGYTF	TGTGCCAGCAGTCACGCGGCGGGCAGCTATGGCTACACCTTC
.	TRBV6-1	.	TRBJ2-5	CASLGGGETQYF	TGTGCCAGCTTGGGGGGTGGGGAGACCCAGTACTTC
TRBD1	TRBV20-1	.	TRBJ2-5	CSASRQGSQETQYF	TGCAGTGCTTCCCGACAGGGATCCCAAGAGACCCAGTACTTC
.	TRBV11-3	.	TRBJ1-2	CASSLGDYGYTF	TGTGCCAGCAGCTTGGGTGACTATGGCTACACCTTC
TRBD2	TRBV2	.	TRBJ2-3	CASSGLAGVVAQYF	TGTGCCAGCAGTGGACTAGCGGGAGTCGTGGCGCAGTATTTT
.	TRBV6-1	once	TRBJ1-5	CASSLTGNSNQPQHF	TGTGCCAGCAGCCTAACAGGGAATAGCAATCAGCCCCAGCATTTT